These 24 T cell receptor beta chains originate from one sample sequenced in a study of T cells in Graves' hyperthyroidism and ophthalmopathy. TCR beta CDR3 regions were amplified from RNA. The TCR CDR3 first-round RT-PCR relied on the HTBI primer set. TCRdb itself ran the multiplex PCR reads through MiXCR, one entry per CDR3 protein. Here the sample spans hundreds of thousands of distinct CDR3 sequences, roughly 14% being singletons. Source material: blood. These TCRs come from a middle-aged woman with Graves' ophthalmopathy.

This clonotype was recorded a few times. The V and J genes are TRBV20-1 and TRBJ1-1; TRBD1 might be the D (5 bases). The V end lost 6 bases, the J end lost 5 bases, and 16 bases lay between the germline ends. The germline V gene has CDR1 DFQATT and CDR2 SNEGSKA (reference sequence). The CDR3 has 13 residues. The CDR3 is CSARSGQRTEAFF. CDR3 in DNA: TGCAGTGCCCGATCGGGGCAGCGGACTGAAGCTTTCTTT.

The chain recombines TRBV6-1 with TRBJ2-7; tentatively, D is TRBD1 (5 bases). This CDR3 spans 15 amino acids. V was clipped by 2 bases and J by 2 bases, with 13 bases between them. The germline V gene has CDR1 MNHNS and CDR2 SASEGT. The CDR3 region has the DNA TGTGCCAGCAGTGAAACGAGGACACACACCTACGAGCAGTACTTC. Translating it yields CASSETRTHTYEQYF.

Many counts were recorded for this clonotype. The genes are TRBV7-2 and TRBJ2-7, with 8 bases matching TRBD2. Germline CDR1 is SGHTA and CDR2 is FQGNSA. This CDR3 spans 19 amino acids. V was pared by 0 bases and J by 3 bases, with 16 bases of the junction left unmatched. CDR3 in DNA: TGTGCCAGCAGCTTAGCGAATGAGATCCTAGCGGGTAACTACTACGAGCAGTACTTC. This sequence encodes CASSLANEILAGNYYEQYF.

Many counts were recorded for this clonotype. A much larger clone sits a single nucleotide away, making a read error possible. Likely a read error: the CDR3 ends without its conserved phenylalanine or tryptophan. CDR3 in amino acids: CASRVSNQPQHL. CDR3 DNA: TGTGCCAGCAGAGTTAGCAATCAGCCCCAGCATCTT. The chain links TRBV28 to TRBJ1-5; no clear D. The CDR3 has 12 residues. Germline values: CDR1 MDHEN, CDR2 SYDVKM. Trimming took off 6 bases at V and 0 bases at J, with 3 bases between the two ends.

This clonotype occurred many times. The V call is TRBV6-5, the J call TRBJ1-1, with 7 bases lining up with TRBD1. The V gene end was trimmed by 2 bases and the J gene end by 5 bases; junction bases not matched to a gene: 14. Germline V CDR1 and CDR2: MNHEY, SVGAGI. The CDR3 covers 17 residues. The CDR3 DNA sequence: TGTGCCAGCAGTTACGGTCTAGCGGCAGGGGGATGGACTGAAGCTTTCTTT. Translated: CASSYGLAAGGWTEAFF.

The chain has TRBV3-1 and TRBJ2-5, with 8 bases lining up with TRBD2. Germline trimming cut 0 bases from V and 4 bases from J; bases unmatched to any gene: 7. The CDR3 totals 16 residues. CDR1 and CDR2 from the germline V gene are LGHDT and YNNKEL (reference sequence). The DNA for the CDR3 is TGTGCCAGCAGCCAAGATTCCGCGGGAGGCTTAGAGACCCAGTACTTC. It encodes CASSQDSAGGLETQYF.

This chain connects TRBV7-8 to TRBJ2-7, with D possibly being TRBD1 (6 bases). The CDR3 consists of 13 residues. V was cut by 6 bases and J by 3 bases, with 12 bases left in between. CDR1 and CDR2 from the germline V gene are SGHVS and FQNEAQ. In DNA form, the CDR3 reads TGTGCCAGCAGATTTAGAGGGGGCTACGAGCAGTACTTC. This encodes CASRFRGGYEQYF.

At least ten counts were recorded for this clonotype. The CDR3 does not close with the conserved phenylalanine or tryptophan, likely indicating a read error. The chain combines TRBV28 with TRBJ1-1; D not resolved. Germline V lookup: CDR1 MDHEN, CDR2 SYDVKM. Trimming stripped 5 bases from V and 1 base from J, with 8 bases between. CDR3 length equals 13 residues. The CDR3 is CASSLYRNTEAFL. The CDR3 nucleotides read TGTGCCAGCAGTCTATACAGGAACACTGAAGCTTTCCTT.

The chain carries TRBV2 and TRBJ1-2, with D tentatively TRBD1 (5 bases). The germline CDR1 and CDR2 sequences are SNHLY and FYNNEI. V dropped 4 bases and J dropped 0 bases, with 12 bases sitting between them. The CDR3 length is 15 residues. The CDR3 DNA reads TGTGCCAGCAGTGGGCATAGACAGACTAACTATGGCTACACCTTC. Amino acids: CASSGHRQTNYGYTF.

This clonotype has at least ten counts. The chain recombines TRBV6-1 with TRBJ2-2; weak D call: TRBD1 (5 bases). The V gene lost 4 bases and the J gene lost 8 bases, with 14 bases spanning the gap. This CDR3 has 14 amino acids. Germline V CDR1 and CDR2: MNHNS, SASEGT. The CDR3 coding sequence is TGTGCCAGCAGTGTGACAGACCTGGGGGGGGAGCTGTTTTTT. It encodes CASSVTDLGGELFF.

This clonotype was seen many times. The rearrangement uses TRBV12-3 or TRBV12-4 and TRBJ1-5, with 7 bases that match TRBD1. The CDR3 consists of 14 residues. Losses at the gene ends were 4 bases for V and 3 bases for J; bases not matched to a gene: 3. Here the CDR3 reads CASSSTGLNQPQHF. CDR3 nucleotides: TGTGCCAGCAGTTCGACAGGGCTCAATCAGCCCCAGCATTTT.

Many counts were recorded for this clonotype. This chain joins TRBV28 and TRBJ2-7, with 8 bases fitting TRBD2. Germline CDR1 is MDHEN and CDR2 is SYDVKM. This CDR3 contains 15 residues. Germline trimming cut 5 bases from V and 3 bases from J; bases unmatched to any gene: 9. The chain's CDR3 is CASSKGLGQSYEQYF. CDR3 nucleotide sequence: TGTGCCAGCAGTAAGGGACTAGGACAGAGCTACGAGCAGTACTTC.

The chain employs TRBV5-1 and TRBJ2-7, with D uncertain. V lost 5 bases and J 3 bases, leaving 21 bases between the germline ends. Germline values: CDR1 SGHRS, CDR2 YFSETQ. The CDR3 covers 16 residues. CDR3 sequence (DNA): TGCGCCAGCAGGCTGATGGCTGCCACGCTGGGCTACGAGCAGTACTTC. Its protein is CASRLMAATLGYEQYF.

This clonotype has at least ten counts. This chain joins TRBV25-1 and TRBJ1-2, with TRBD1 identical over 11 bases. After removal of 3 bases from V and 4 bases from J, the junction contained 7 bases not matched to a gene. Germline V CDR1 and CDR2: MGHDK, SYGVNS. The CDR3 is 16 amino acids. CDR3 bases: TGTGCCAGCAGTGACCCCGGGACAGGGGGGAGCTATGGCTACACCTTC. Translation: CASSDPGTGGSYGYTF.

The rearrangement links TRBV15 to TRBJ2-5; the D is unclear. Germline V CDR1 and CDR2: LNHNV, YYDKDF (reference sequence). Trimming pared 3 bases from V and 5 bases from J, leaving 13 bases between. CDR3 length: 14 amino acids. The CDR3 reads CATSRALDVETQYF. CDR3 sequence (DNA): TGTGCCACCAGCAGGGCCCTGGATGTGGAGACCCAGTACTTC.

Many counts were recorded for this clonotype. The rearrangement links TRBV24-1 to TRBJ2-7, with TRBD2 identical over 9 bases. This CDR3 contains 16 residues. Trimming cost V 5 bases and J 5 bases; bases outside gene matches: 12. In germline, CDR1 is KGHDR, CDR2 SFDVKD. This CDR3 is CATSAPGASGAHEQYF. CDR3 DNA sequence: TGTGCCACCAGTGCTCCTGGGGCTAGCGGGGCCCACGAGCAGTACTTC.

This clonotype was seen ten or more times. The chain carries TRBV10-3 and TRBJ2-2; 8 positions agree with TRBD1. V gave up 2 bases and J gave up 0 bases; unmatched junction bases: 2. Germline CDR1 ENHRY, CDR2 SYGVKD. The CDR3 loop spans 16 amino acids. The CDR3 here is CAISETGGPNTGELFF. For the CDR3, the DNA is TGTGCCATCAGTGAGACAGGGGGTCCGAACACCGGGGAGCTGTTTTTT.

This sequence joins TRBV4-2 and TRBJ1-1, with D tentatively TRBD1 (6 bases). Per germline, CDR1 LGHNA and CDR2 YNFKEQ. Trimming shortened V by 4 bases and J by 3 bases, and 18 bases separated the two germline ends. The length of the CDR3 is 16 residues. This CDR3 reads CASSLPPTGGDTEAFF. Here the CDR3 DNA reads TGTGCCAGCAGCCTGCCCCCGACAGGTGGGGACACTGAAGCTTTCTTT.

The V and J genes are TRBV27 and TRBJ2-1; TRBD2 aligns across 7 bases. CDR1 is MNHEY, CDR2 SMNVEV, per germline (reference sequence). This CDR3 is 16 amino acids long. Trimming removed 7 bases from V and 1 base from J; junction bases left unmatched: 10. The DNA for the CDR3 is TGTGCCAGCACCCCAATGGGGGAGGGGTCCTACAATGAGCAGTTCTTC. This encodes CASTPMGEGSYNEQFF.

There are many counts of this clonotype. V and J are TRBV12-3 or TRBV12-4 and TRBJ1-5; maybe TRBD1 (5 bases). Trimming took 5 bases from V and 6 from J, leaving 14 bases between them. The CDR3 contains 14 residues. CDR3 nucleotides: TGTGCCAGCAGTGGGGGTGGGGTGAGTCAGCCCCAGCATTTT. Its translation is CASSGGGVSQPQHF.

This clonotype appeared many times. The CDR3 here is CASSLEGQRYGYTF. As DNA, the CDR3 is TGCGCCAGCAGCTTGGAGGGACAGCGCTATGGCTACACCTTC. The chain employs TRBV5-1 and TRBJ1-2; 7 bases map to TRBD1. The CDR3 is 14 amino acids. Germline values: CDR1 SGHRS, CDR2 YFSETQ. Trimming took 0 bases from V and 4 from J; bases not matched to a gene: 3.

DNA for the CDR3: TGCAGTGCAATGGGTTGGTGGTATGGCTACACCTTC. It is translated as CSAMGWWYGYTF. This chain uses TRBV20-1 with TRBJ1-2; D call uncertain. Germline V gene data show CDR1 as DFQATT and CDR2 as SNEGSKA (reference sequence). The V and J ends lost 6 bases and 5 bases respectively, with 13 bases between them. This CDR3 has 12 residues.

This clonotype was counted between two and nine times. This likely comes from a read error, as the CDR3 has no conserved phenylalanine or tryptophan at its end. The DNA is omitted, as the CDR3 cannot be located on it reliably, and the CDR3 follows TCRdb's listing. The V gene is TRBV12-3 or TRBV12-4, the J gene TRBJ2-7; the DNA was not used to check the table's D call, TRBD2. The CDR3 sequence runs 8 residues, both termini included. CDR3 sequence reads: CASSWVAG.

This clonotype was seen at least ten times. This chain connects TRBV2 to TRBJ1-5, with D perhaps matching TRBD1 (6 bases). Germline values: CDR1 SNHLY, CDR2 FYNNEI. Trimming took off 7 bases at V and 2 bases at J, with 9 bases between the two ends. There are 13 residues in the CDR3. The CDR3 DNA follows: TGTGCCAGCAACAGGGTTGGCAATCAGCCCCAGCATTTT. This gives the protein CASNRVGNQPQHF.